Below, 20 T cell receptor beta chains from the same sample are listed, as sequenced in a study of naive and memory T cell subsets. An equimolar mix of two oligonucleotides served as the beta constant-region primer for TRBC1 and TRBC2. TCRdb used MiXCR to reprocess the UMI-ligation and nested PCR reads, holding one entry per CDR3 protein. The sample includes 130,000 to 150,000 distinct CDR3 sequences, about a sixth of them seen just once. Sequencing was done on a sample of naive CD4+ T cells from blood. The receptors derive from a human donor in good health.

The chain joins TRBV7-9 to TRBJ2-7; D perhaps matches TRBD2 (6 bases). Germline CDR1 and CDR2: SEHNR and FQNEAQ (reference sequence). V dropped 4 bases and J dropped 9 bases, with 16 bases sitting between them. This CDR3 comprises 13 residues. The CDR3 DNA reads TGTGCCAGCAGCTACGATGACGGAGGGGTGCAGTACTTC. It specifies CASSYDDGGVQYF.

This sequence joins TRBV6-5 and TRBJ1-6; 7 bases agree with TRBD1. CDR3 length equals 15 residues. Trimming cost V 6 bases and J 4 bases; bases outside gene matches: 6. Germline CDR1 MNHEY, CDR2 SVGAGI. CDR3 sequence reads: CASSSGQAYNSPLHF. DNA for the CDR3: TGTGCCAGCAGCTCCGGACAGGCATATAATTCACCCCTCCACTTT.

This clonotype came up a few times. DNA for the CDR3: TGTGCCACTCTGGGGGATCAGCCCCAGCATTTT. Protein: CATLGDQPQHF. This chain uses TRBV28 with TRBJ1-5, with D perhaps matching TRBD1 (5 bases). The V end was cut by 10 bases, the J end by 5 bases, with 9 bases between. Germline CDR1 reads MDHEN; CDR2 reads SYDVKM. The CDR3 covers 11 residues.

V is TRBV20-1 and J is TRBJ2-5; TRBD1 aligns across 7 bases. Trimming took 6 bases from V and 2 from J; bases not matched to a gene: 6. Germline V gene data show CDR1 as DFQATT and CDR2 as SNEGSKA (reference sequence). This CDR3 has 13 residues. CDR3 nucleotides: TGCAGTGCCCAAGACAGGGTGCAAGAGACCCAGTACTTC. Its translation: CSAQDRVQETQYF.

This clonotype was seen a handful of times. Written as DNA, the CDR3 is TGTGCCAGCAGCTCACGTCAGGGGAGGAATGAGCAGTTCTTC. Translating it yields CASSSRQGRNEQFF. The chain is built from TRBV7-2 and TRBJ2-1; D is tentatively TRBD1 or TRBD2 (6 bases each). CDR1 and CDR2 (germline): SGHTA, FQGNSA. The CDR3 runs to 14 residues. Trimming left V 4 bases short and J 7 bases short, with 14 bases between.

This clonotype was recorded a few times. The chain has TRBV27 and TRBJ2-2, with D unresolved. Germline V gives CDR1 MNHEY, CDR2 SMNVEV (reference sequence). Trimming removed 5 bases from V and 1 base from J, with 2 bases in between. CDR3 length: 12 residues. As DNA, the CDR3 is TGTGCCAGCAGTATGAACACCGGGGAGCTGTTTTTT. Translating gives CASSMNTGELFF.

In its sample, this clonotype was seen a few times. The CDR3 region is CASSAPGTGGVEKLFF. In DNA, the CDR3 is TGTGCCAGCAGTGCCCCTGGGACAGGGGGCGTTGAAAAACTGTTTTTT. The gene calls are TRBV28 and TRBJ1-4, with 12 bases that match TRBD1. The CDR3 is 16 residues long. Germline V gives CDR1 MDHEN, CDR2 SYDVKM. V gave up 5 bases and J gave up 7 bases; unmatched junction bases: 8.

This clonotype has more than one count but fewer than ten. This chain links TRBV18 with TRBJ2-7; D might be TRBD1 (6 bases). The CDR3 totals 15 residues. Trimming left V 5 bases short and J 2 bases short, with 16 bases between. Germline-derived CDR1 and CDR2 are KGHSH and LQKENI. CDR3 residues: CASSSGRDTTYEQYF. The CDR3 DNA reads TGTGCCAGCTCAAGTGGACGGGACACTACCTACGAGCAGTACTTC.

This clonotype was recorded at least ten times. This chain links TRBV11-2 with TRBJ1-5, with D perhaps TRBD1 (5 bases). Per the germline V gene, CDR1 is SGHAT and CDR2 is FQNNGV. Deletions cut 2 bases from V and 5 bases from J, with 7 bases between. The CDR3 has 13 residues. CDR3 sequence (DNA): TGTGCCAGCAGCTTAAGGGGAGATCAGCCCCAGCATTTT. It yields the protein CASSLRGDQPQHF.

The chain recombines TRBV2 with TRBJ1-6; D unresolved. CDR1 and CDR2 (germline): SNHLY, FYNNEI. The CDR3 is 14 amino acids. Between the trimmed V and J ends, which lost 0 bases and 13 bases, there was a span of 13 bases. CDR3 loop: CASSEARQPGPLHF. DNA for the CDR3: TGTGCCAGCAGTGAAGCCCGTCAACCGGGCCCCCTCCACTTT. The full variable domain, in which reference TRBV2 and TRBJ1-6 provide the parts outside the CDR3, is EPEVTQTPSHQVTQMGQEVILRCVPISNHLYFYWYRQILGQKVEFLVSFYNNEISEKSEIFDDQFSVERPDGSNFTLKIRSTKLEDSAMYFCASSEARQPGPLHFGNGTRLTVT.

Many counts were recorded for this clonotype. The rearrangement uses TRBV11-2 and TRBJ2-4; no clear D. Trimming took 0 bases from V and 0 from J, leaving 6 bases between them. The CDR3 runs to 15 residues. CDR1 is SGHAT and CDR2 is FQNNGV in the germline V gene. For the CDR3, the DNA is TGTGCCAGCAGCTTAGATGGGATAGCCAAAAACATTCAGTACTTC. Encoded protein: CASSLDGIAKNIQYF.

The V call is TRBV29-1, the J call TRBJ2-1; 12 nucleotides line up with TRBD2. Germline trimming cut 8 bases from V and 10 bases from J; bases unmatched to any gene: 9. Germline V CDR1 and CDR2: SQVTM, ANQGSEA. The CDR3 is made up of 13 amino acids. The CDR3, as DNA: TGCAGCTTCTCTAGCGGGAGGGCCGGGGAGCAGTTCTTC. Translation: CSFSSGRAGEQFF.

This clonotype was counted a few times. The chain has TRBV7-2 and TRBJ2-7, with TRBD1 as a possible D gene (6 bases). Per the germline V gene, CDR1 is SGHTA and CDR2 is FQGNSA. The CDR3 is 16 residues long. The V and J ends lost 5 bases and 0 bases respectively, with 17 bases between them. CDR3: CASSQSGTFSSYEQYF. CDR3 nucleotide sequence: TGTGCCAGCAGCCAATCCGGGACATTTAGCTCCTACGAGCAGTACTTC.

This clonotype has a count of ten or more. CDR3 amino acids: CASSEARGTEAFF. CDR3 coding DNA: TGTGCCAGCAGTGAAGCCCGGGGGACTGAAGCTTTCTTT. V gene TRBV2 combines with J gene TRBJ1-1; D is perhaps TRBD1 (5 bases). The CDR3 totals 13 residues. V was cut by 0 bases and J by 5 bases, with 7 bases left in between. The germline CDR1 and CDR2 sequences are SNHLY and FYNNEI.

This clonotype has just a few counts. The J gene is TRBJ1-2, the V gene TRBV11-3; D remains unclear. Looked up from germline, CDR1 is SGHNT and CDR2 is YENEEA. This CDR3 region has 13 residues. The ends were cut back, 5 bases at V and 2 bases at J, with 9 bases in the middle. The CDR3 bases are TGTGCCAGCAGCCCTGGGCCCAACTATGGCTACACCTTC. Encoded protein: CASSPGPNYGYTF.

The chain has TRBV20-1 and TRBJ2-3; 11 positions agree with TRBD1. V was pared by 3 bases and J by 7 bases, with 9 bases of the junction left unmatched. The CDR3 loop spans 15 amino acids. Germline loops: CDR1 DFQATT, CDR2 SNEGSKA (reference sequence). CDR3 in amino acids: CSASPGQGAINTQYF. CDR3 coding DNA: TGCAGTGCTAGCCCCGGACAGGGGGCGATTAATACGCAGTATTTT.

The chain combines TRBV20-1 with TRBJ2-1; 13 bases line up with TRBD2. Trimming removed 1 base from V and 3 bases from J; junction bases left unmatched: 3. Germline-derived CDR1 and CDR2 are DFQATT and SNEGSKA (reference sequence). This CDR3 is built from 16 residues. The CDR3 nucleotides read TGCAGTGCTAGAGCCGGGACTAGCGGGAACTACAATGAGCAGTTCTTC. As protein: CSARAGTSGNYNEQFF.

This clonotype was seen only a few times. The chain links TRBV19 to TRBJ2-1; 11 bases line up with TRBD2. Germline CDR1 and CDR2: LNHDA and SQIVND (reference sequence). The CDR3 loop spans 17 amino acids. Trimming cost V 3 bases and J 6 bases; bases outside gene matches: 10. This CDR3 is CASSIRSGTSGANEQFF. The CDR3 DNA reads as TGTGCCAGTAGTATTCGGTCCGGGACTAGCGGAGCCAATGAGCAGTTCTTC.

The chain recombines TRBV30 with TRBJ2-1; no definite D call. Germline lookup yields CDR1 GTSNPN and CDR2 SVGIG (reference sequence). The CDR3 is 13 amino acids. V was cut by 0 bases and J by 3 bases, with 6 bases left in between. The CDR3 nucleotides read TGTGCCTGGAGTGTACAAGTCTACAATGAGCAGTTCTTC. It translates to CAWSVQVYNEQFF.

This clonotype was found many times. The chain links TRBV29-1 to TRBJ2-1, with D maybe TRBD1 (6 bases). Germline V lookup: CDR1 SQVTM, CDR2 ANQGSEA. V shed 7 bases and J shed 3 bases, with 16 bases lying between them. CDR3 length: 14 amino acids. The CDR3 nucleotides read TGCAGCGGATTAACAGGGTCCTTCTACAATGAGCAGTTCTTC. It is translated as CSGLTGSFYNEQFF.